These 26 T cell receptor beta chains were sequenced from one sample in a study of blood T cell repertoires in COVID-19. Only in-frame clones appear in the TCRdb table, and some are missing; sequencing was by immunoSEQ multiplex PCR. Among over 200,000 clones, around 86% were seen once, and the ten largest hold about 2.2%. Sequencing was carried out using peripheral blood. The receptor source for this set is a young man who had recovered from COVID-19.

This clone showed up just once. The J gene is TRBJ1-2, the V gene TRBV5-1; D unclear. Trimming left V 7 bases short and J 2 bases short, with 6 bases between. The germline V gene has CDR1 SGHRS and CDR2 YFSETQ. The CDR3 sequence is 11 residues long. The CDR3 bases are TGCGCCAGCGGGGAGAACTATGGCTACACCTTC. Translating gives CASGENYGYTF.

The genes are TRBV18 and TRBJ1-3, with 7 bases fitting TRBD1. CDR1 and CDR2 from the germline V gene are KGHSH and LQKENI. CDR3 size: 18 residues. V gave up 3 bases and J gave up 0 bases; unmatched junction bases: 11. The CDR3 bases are TGTGCCAGCTCACCGGTCACAGCAGGGGGTAGCTCTGGAAACACCATATATTTT. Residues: CASSPVTAGGSSGNTIYF.

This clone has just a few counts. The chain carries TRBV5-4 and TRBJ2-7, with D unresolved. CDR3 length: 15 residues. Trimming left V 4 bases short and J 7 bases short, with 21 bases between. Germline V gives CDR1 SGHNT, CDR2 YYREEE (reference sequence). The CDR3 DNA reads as TGTGCCAGCAGCGCAACCGTGACGGGTTCGTATGAGCAGTACTTC. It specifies CASSATVTGSYEQYF. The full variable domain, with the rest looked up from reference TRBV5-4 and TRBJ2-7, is ETGVTQSPTHLIKTRGQQVTLRCSSQSGHNTVSWYQQALGQGPQFIFQYYREEENGRGNFPPRFSGLQFPNYSSELNVNALELDDSALYLCASSATVTGSYEQYFGPGTRLTVT.

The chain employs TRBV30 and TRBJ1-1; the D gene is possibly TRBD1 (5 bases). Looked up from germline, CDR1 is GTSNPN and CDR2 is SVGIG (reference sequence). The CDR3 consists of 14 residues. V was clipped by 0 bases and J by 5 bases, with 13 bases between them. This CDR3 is CAWSVLGGGTEAFF. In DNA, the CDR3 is TGTGCCTGGAGTGTACTGGGGGGGGGAACTGAAGCTTTCTTT.

This CDR3 is CASGSQGAGRKLFF. In DNA form, the CDR3 reads TGTGCTAGTGGTTCACAGGGGGCGGGGAGAAAACTGTTTTTT. This chain links TRBV12-5 with TRBJ1-4; 9 bases agree with TRBD1. The V and J ends lost 4 bases and 10 bases, in that order; junction bases with no gene match: 7. The CDR3 contains 14 residues. CDR1 is LGHNT and CDR2 is FRNRAP in the germline V gene.

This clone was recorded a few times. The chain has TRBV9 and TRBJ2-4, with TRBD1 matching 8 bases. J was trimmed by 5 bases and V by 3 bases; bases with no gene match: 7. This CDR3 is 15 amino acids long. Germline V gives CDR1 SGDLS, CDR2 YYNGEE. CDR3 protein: CASSAPDRGENIQYF. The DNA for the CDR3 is TGTGCCAGCAGCGCCCCCGACAGGGGCGAAAACATTCAGTACTTC.

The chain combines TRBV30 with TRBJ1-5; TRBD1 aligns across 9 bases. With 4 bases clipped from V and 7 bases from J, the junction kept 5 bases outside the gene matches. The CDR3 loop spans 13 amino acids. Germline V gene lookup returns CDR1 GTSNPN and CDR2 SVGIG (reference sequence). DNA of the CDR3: TGTGCCTGGACCCTGGACAGGGGCCAGCCCCAGCATTTT. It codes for CAWTLDRGQPQHF.

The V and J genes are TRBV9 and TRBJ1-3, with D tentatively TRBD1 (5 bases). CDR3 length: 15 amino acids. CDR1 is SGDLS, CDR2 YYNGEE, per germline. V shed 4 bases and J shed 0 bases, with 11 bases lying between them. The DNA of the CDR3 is TGTGCCAGCAGCACACAGGACCTCTCTGGAAACACCATATATTTT. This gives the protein CASSTQDLSGNTIYF. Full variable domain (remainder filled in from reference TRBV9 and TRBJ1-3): DSGVTQTPKHLITATGQRVTLRCSPRSGDLSVYWYQQSLDQGLQFLIQYYNGEERAKGNILERFSAQQFPDLHSELNLSSLELGDSALYFCASSTQDLSGNTIYFGEGSWLTVV.

CDR3 coding DNA: TGCGCCACCCGCGGGTCGGTTGGCGGCAATGAGCAGTTCTTC. It is translated as CATRGSVGGNEQFF. The V and J genes are TRBV5-1 and TRBJ2-1, with D possibly matching TRBD2 (5 bases). V was cut by 9 bases and J by 6 bases, with 19 bases left in between. CDR1 and CDR2 (germline): SGHRS, YFSETQ. The CDR3 loop spans 14 amino acids.

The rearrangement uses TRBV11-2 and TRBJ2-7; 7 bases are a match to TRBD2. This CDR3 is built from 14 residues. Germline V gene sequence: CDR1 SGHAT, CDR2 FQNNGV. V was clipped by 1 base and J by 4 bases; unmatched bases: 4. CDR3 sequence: CASSLGGGGYEQYF. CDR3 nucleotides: TGTGCCAGCAGCTTAGGGGGGGGAGGGTACGAGCAGTACTTC.

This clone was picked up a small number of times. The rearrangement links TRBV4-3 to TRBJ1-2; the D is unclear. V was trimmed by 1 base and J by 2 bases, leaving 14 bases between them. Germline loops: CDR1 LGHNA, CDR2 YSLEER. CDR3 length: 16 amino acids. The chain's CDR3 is CASSQAGAAPNYGYTF. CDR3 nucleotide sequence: TGCGCCAGCAGCCAAGCGGGAGCAGCCCCAAACTATGGCTACACCTTC.

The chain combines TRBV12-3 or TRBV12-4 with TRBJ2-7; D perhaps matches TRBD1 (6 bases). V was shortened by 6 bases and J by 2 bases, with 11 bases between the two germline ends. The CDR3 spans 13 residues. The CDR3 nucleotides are TGTGCCAGCAGCCGTCCAGGGGCCTACGAGCAGTACTTC. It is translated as CASSRPGAYEQYF.

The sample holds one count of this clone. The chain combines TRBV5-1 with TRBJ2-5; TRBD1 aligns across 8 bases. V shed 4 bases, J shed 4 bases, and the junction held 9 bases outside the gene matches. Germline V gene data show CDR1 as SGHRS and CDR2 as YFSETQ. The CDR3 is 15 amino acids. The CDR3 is CASSGEGQATETQYF. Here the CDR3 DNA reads TGCGCCAGCAGCGGCGAGGGACAGGCGACAGAGACCCAGTACTTC.

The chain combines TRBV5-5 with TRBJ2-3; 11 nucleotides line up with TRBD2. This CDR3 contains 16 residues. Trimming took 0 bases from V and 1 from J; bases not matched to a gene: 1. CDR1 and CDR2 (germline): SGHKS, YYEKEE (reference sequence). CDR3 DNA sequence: TGTGCCAGCAGCTTGGTACTAGCGGGGGGCACAGATACGCAGTATTTT. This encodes CASSLVLAGGTDTQYF. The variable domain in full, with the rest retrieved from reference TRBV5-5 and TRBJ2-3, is DAGVTQSPTHLIKTRGQQVTLRCSPISGHKSVSWYQQVLGQGPQFIFQYYEKEERGRGNFPDRFSARQFPNYSSELNVNALLLGDSALYLCASSLVLAGGTDTQYFGPGTRLTVL.

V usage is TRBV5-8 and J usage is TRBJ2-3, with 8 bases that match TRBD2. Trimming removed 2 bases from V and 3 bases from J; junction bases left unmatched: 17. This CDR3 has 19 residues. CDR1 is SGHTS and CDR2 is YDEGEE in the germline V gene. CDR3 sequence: CASSFNRNSGGPITDTQYF. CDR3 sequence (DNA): TGTGCCAGCAGCTTTAACCGGAACAGCGGGGGACCGATAACAGATACGCAGTATTTT.

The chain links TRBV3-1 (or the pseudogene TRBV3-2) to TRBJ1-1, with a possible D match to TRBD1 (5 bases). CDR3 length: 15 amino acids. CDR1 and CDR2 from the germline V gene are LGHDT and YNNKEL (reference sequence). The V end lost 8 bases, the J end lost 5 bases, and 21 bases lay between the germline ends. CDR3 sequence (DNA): TGTGCCAGCCGCAATCCCCAGATGGGGGGGACTGAAGCTTTCTTT. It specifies CASRNPQMGGTEAFF.

CDR3 sequence: CASSRGQPEANYGYTF. The DNA of the CDR3 is TGTGCCAGCTCACGGGGACAGCCGGAAGCTAACTATGGCTACACCTTC. The chain is built from TRBV18 and TRBJ1-2; 7 nucleotides line up with TRBD1. The length of the CDR3 is 16 residues. V trimming: 4 bases; J trimming: 0 bases; junction bases outside the gene matches: 8. Germline loops: CDR1 KGHSH, CDR2 LQKENI.

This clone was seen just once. The CDR3 sequence is CASSIGGTSVYNEQFF. DNA for the CDR3: TGTGCCAGTAGTATCGGCGGGACTAGCGTCTACAATGAGCAGTTCTTC. The V and J genes are TRBV19 and TRBJ2-1, with 10 bases matching TRBD2. CDR1 and CDR2 (germline): LNHDA, SQIVND (reference sequence). The trim removed 3 bases at V and 3 bases at J, leaving 5 bases unmatched. CDR3 length: 16 amino acids.

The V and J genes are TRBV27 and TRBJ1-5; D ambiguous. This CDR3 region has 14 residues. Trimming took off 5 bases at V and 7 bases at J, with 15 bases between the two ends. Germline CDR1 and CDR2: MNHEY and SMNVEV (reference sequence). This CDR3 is CASSITREAQPQHF. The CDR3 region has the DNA TGTGCCAGCAGTATCACTAGGGAGGCCCAGCCCCAGCATTTT.

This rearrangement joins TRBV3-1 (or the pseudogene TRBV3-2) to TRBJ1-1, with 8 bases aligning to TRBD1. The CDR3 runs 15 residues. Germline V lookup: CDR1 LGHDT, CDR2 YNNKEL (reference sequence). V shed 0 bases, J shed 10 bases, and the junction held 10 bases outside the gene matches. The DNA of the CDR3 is TGTGCCAGCAGCCAAGATCCAGGGACAGGACCTCCAGCTTTCTTT. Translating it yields CASSQDPGTGPPAFF.

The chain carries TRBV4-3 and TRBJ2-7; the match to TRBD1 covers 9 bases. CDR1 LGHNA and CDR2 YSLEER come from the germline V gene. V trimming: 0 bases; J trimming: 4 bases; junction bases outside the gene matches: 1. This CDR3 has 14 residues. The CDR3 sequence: CASSQDDRGYEQYF. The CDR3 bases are TGCGCCAGCAGCCAAGACGACAGGGGGTACGAGCAGTACTTC.

CDR3 protein: CASSHPGQGANEQFF. CDR3 nucleotides: TGTGCCAGTTCCCACCCGGGACAGGGGGCCAATGAGCAGTTCTTC. The chain uses TRBV27 and TRBJ2-1, with 12 bases lining up with TRBD1. The CDR3 spans 15 residues. Germline CDR1 reads MNHEY; CDR2 reads SMNVEV (reference sequence). V dropped 9 bases and J dropped 6; count of bases not matched to a gene: 9.

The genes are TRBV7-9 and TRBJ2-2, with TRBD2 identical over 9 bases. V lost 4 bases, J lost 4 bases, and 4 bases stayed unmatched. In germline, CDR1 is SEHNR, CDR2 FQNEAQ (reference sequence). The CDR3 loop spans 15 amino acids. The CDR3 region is CASSSSGGSTGELFF. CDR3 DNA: TGTGCCAGCAGCTCCAGCGGGGGGAGCACCGGGGAGCTGTTTTTT. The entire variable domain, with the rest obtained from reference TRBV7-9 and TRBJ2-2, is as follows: DTGVSQNPRHKITKRGQNVTFRCDPISEHNRLYWYRQTLGQGPEFLTYFQNEAQLEKSRLLSDRFSAERPKGSFSTLEIQRTEQGDSAMYLCASSSSGGSTGELFFGEGSRLTVL.

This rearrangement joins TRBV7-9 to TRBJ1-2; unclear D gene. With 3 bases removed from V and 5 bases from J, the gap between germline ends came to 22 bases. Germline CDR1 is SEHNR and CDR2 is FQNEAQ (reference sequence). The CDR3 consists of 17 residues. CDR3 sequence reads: CASSFPDRPGSGYGYTF. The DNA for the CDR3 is TGTGCCAGCAGCTTCCCCGATAGGCCGGGAAGCGGATATGGCTACACCTTC.

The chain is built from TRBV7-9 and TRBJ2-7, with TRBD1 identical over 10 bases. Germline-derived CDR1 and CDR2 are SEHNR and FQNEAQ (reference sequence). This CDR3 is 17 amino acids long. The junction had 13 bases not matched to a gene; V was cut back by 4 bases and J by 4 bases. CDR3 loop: CASSSRLRDRGSYEQYF. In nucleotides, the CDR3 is TGTGCCAGCAGCTCCCGTTTACGGGACAGGGGATCATACGAGCAGTACTTC.

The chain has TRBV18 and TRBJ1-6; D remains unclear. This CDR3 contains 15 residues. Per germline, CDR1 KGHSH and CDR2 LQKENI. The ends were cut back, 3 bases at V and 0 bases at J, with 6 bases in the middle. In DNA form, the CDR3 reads TGTGCCAGCTCACCGGGGAGCTCCTATAATTCACCCCTCCACTTT. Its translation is CASSPGSSYNSPLHF. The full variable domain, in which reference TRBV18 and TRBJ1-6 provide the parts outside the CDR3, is NAGVMQNPRHLVRRRGQEARLRCSPMKGHSHVYWYRQLPEEGLKFMVYLQKENIIDESGMPKERFSAEFPKEGPSILRIQQVVRGDSAAYFCASSPGSSYNSPLHFGNGTRLTVT.